A selection of T cell receptor beta chains follows, all from one sample in a study of T cell responses to AZD1222 COVID-19 vaccine. Sequencing was performed with immunoSEQ multiplex PCR; in TCRdb, only in-frame clones are kept and a portion is missing. The repertoire holds under 200,000 clones, with 90% as singletons. The sequencing used peripheral blood, collected on day 0 of AZD1222 vaccination. The origin of the receptors is an adult in good health. Each CDR3 is given with its conserved first and last residue. Each record gives: D gene, clone size, J gene, V gene, CDR3 DNA, CDR3 protein. D genes are given only for firm matches. Some rows mark clone size as missing; the rest say once, few, many or name a class of expanded clone.

d_gene: -; abundance: -; j_gene: TRBJ2-7; v_gene: TRBV2; CDR3nt: TGTGCCAGCAAAACGTCAGGTGGCTCCTACGAGCAGTACTTC; CDR3aa: CASKTSGGSYEQYF
d_gene: -; abundance: -; j_gene: TRBJ1-1; v_gene: TRBV15; CDR3nt: TGTGCCACCAGCAGAGATTTGGGCCTTTTGAACACTGAAGCTTTCTTT; CDR3aa: CATSRDLGLLNTEAFF
d_gene: -; abundance: -; j_gene: TRBJ1-1; v_gene: TRBV18; CDR3nt: TGTGCCAGCTCACCTCTGGGGGGGAACACTGAAGCTTTCTTT; CDR3aa: CASSPLGGNTEAFF
d_gene: -; abundance: once; j_gene: TRBJ2-3; v_gene: TRBV2; CDR3nt: TGTGCCAGCAGTGAAGTAGGACTGTCCTCGGATACGCAGTATTTT; CDR3aa: CASSEVGLSSDTQYF
d_gene: -; abundance: once; j_gene: TRBJ2-1; v_gene: TRBV5-1; CDR3nt: TGCGCCAGCAGCTTGGTTAGCAGAGTAGAACTAAATGAGCAGTTCTTC; CDR3aa: CASSLVSRVELNEQFF
d_gene: -; abundance: once; j_gene: TRBJ1-4; v_gene: TRBV18; CDR3nt: TGTGCCAGCTCACCAGGGGGAAATGAAAAACTGTTTTTT; CDR3aa: CASSPGGNEKLFF
d_gene: TRBD1; abundance: -; j_gene: TRBJ1-2; v_gene: TRBV3-1/TRBV3-2; CDR3nt: TGTGCCAGCAGCCTGGGACAGGGGTTGGTAGTGACCTACACCTTC; CDR3aa: CASSLGQGLVVTYTF
d_gene: TRBD1; abundance: -; j_gene: TRBJ2-3; v_gene: TRBV5-1; CDR3nt: TGCGCCAGCAGCTTGGCCGGGGACAGAAGGACAGATACGCAGTATTTT; CDR3aa: CASSLAGDRRTDTQYF
d_gene: TRBD2; abundance: -; j_gene: TRBJ2-7; v_gene: TRBV4-2; CDR3nt: TGTGCCAGCAGCCGGAGCGTTAGCGGGGGTCAGAACGAGCAGTACTTC; CDR3aa: CASSRSVSGGQNEQYF
d_gene: TRBD1; abundance: -; j_gene: TRBJ1-1; v_gene: TRBV5-1; CDR3nt: TGCGCCAGCAGCACCACCGACAGGGGGCGTTCTGAAGCTTTCTTT; CDR3aa: CASSTTDRGRSEAFF
d_gene: -; abundance: -; j_gene: TRBJ1-4; v_gene: TRBV19; CDR3nt: TGTGCCAGTAGTATGGGGCCTGGGGTAGAAAAACTGTTTTTT; CDR3aa: CASSMGPGVEKLFF
d_gene: TRBD2; abundance: -; j_gene: TRBJ2-1; v_gene: TRBV7-2; CDR3nt: TGTGCCAGCAGCCCCCCGGGGAGCGGGGGATACAATGAGCAGTTCTTC; CDR3aa: CASSPPGSGGYNEQFF
d_gene: -; abundance: -; j_gene: TRBJ1-5; v_gene: TRBV19; CDR3nt: TGTGCCAGTAGAGGAAACGGGGGAAATCAGCCCCAGCATTTT; CDR3aa: CASRGNGGNQPQHF
d_gene: -; abundance: once; j_gene: TRBJ2-5; v_gene: TRBV6-5; CDR3nt: TGTGCCAGCAGCCAAAGAAGCGGGGAGACCCAGTACTTC; CDR3aa: CASSQRSGETQYF
d_gene: -; abundance: -; j_gene: TRBJ1-1; v_gene: TRBV28; CDR3nt: TGTGCCAGCAGTTTGAGGCAGCCTCGTGAAGCTTTCTTT; CDR3aa: CASSLRQPREAFF
d_gene: -; abundance: -; j_gene: TRBJ2-1; v_gene: TRBV5-1; CDR3nt: TGCGCCAGCAGCCTGGGGGGTGAATACAATGAGCAGTTCTTC; CDR3aa: CASSLGGEYNEQFF
d_gene: -; abundance: -; j_gene: TRBJ1-1; v_gene: TRBV19; CDR3nt: TGTGCCAGTATGAGGCAGGGTGGGAAGGACACTGAAGCTTTCTTT; CDR3aa: CASMRQGGKDTEAFF
d_gene: -; abundance: -; j_gene: TRBJ1-5; v_gene: TRBV24-1; CDR3nt: TGTGCCACCAGTGATCCTGTTGGGGAGGGACGCAATCAGCCCCAGCATTTT; CDR3aa: CATSDPVGEGRNQPQHF
d_gene: -; abundance: -; j_gene: TRBJ1-2; v_gene: TRBV7-9; CDR3nt: TGTGCCAGCAGCTCAACGGGGGGCGAGAGAGCATATGGCTACACCTTC; CDR3aa: CASSSTGGERAYGYTF
d_gene: -; abundance: -; j_gene: TRBJ1-5; v_gene: TRBV5-8; CDR3nt: TGTGCCAGCAGCTTGGTAAGAAATAGCAATCAGCCCCAGCATTTT; CDR3aa: CASSLVRNSNQPQHF
d_gene: TRBD1; abundance: -; j_gene: TRBJ2-1; v_gene: TRBV2; CDR3nt: TGTGCCAGCAGGGGGACAGACTACAATGAGCAGTTCTTC; CDR3aa: CASRGTDYNEQFF
d_gene: -; abundance: -; j_gene: TRBJ1-2; v_gene: TRBV6-1; CDR3nt: TGTGCCAGCAGTGAAGTGGGACTCGGTGGCTACACCTTC; CDR3aa: CASSEVGLGGYTF
d_gene: -; abundance: -; j_gene: TRBJ2-2; v_gene: TRBV11-2; CDR3nt: TGTGCCAGCAGCTCGGGACCAGGGACCGGGGAGCTGTTTTTT; CDR3aa: CASSSGPGTGELFF
d_gene: -; abundance: -; j_gene: TRBJ2-5; v_gene: TRBV7-2; CDR3nt: TGTGCCAGCAGCTTAGGTGGGGTCGAGACCCAGTACTTC; CDR3aa: CASSLGGVETQYF
d_gene: -; abundance: -; j_gene: TRBJ1-2; v_gene: TRBV12-3/TRBV12-4; CDR3nt: TGTGCCAGCAGTCCCCTGGGTGGGGTAGGCTACACCTTC; CDR3aa: CASSPLGGVGYTF
d_gene: -; abundance: -; j_gene: TRBJ2-1; v_gene: TRBV11-3; CDR3nt: TGTGCCAGCAGCTTAGAGCGGGGGCCCTCCTACAATGAGCAGTTCTTC; CDR3aa: CASSLERGPSYNEQFF
d_gene: -; abundance: -; j_gene: TRBJ1-1; v_gene: TRBV5-4; CDR3nt: TGTGCCAGCAGCGGCGGTGGAGGGGGGATCACTGAAGCTTTCTTT; CDR3aa: CASSGGGGGITEAFF
d_gene: TRBD1; abundance: -; j_gene: TRBJ1-1; v_gene: TRBV6-1; CDR3nt: TGTGCCAGCAGTGTTGACGAGGGGGCGATCTCGGCTGAAGCTTTCTTT; CDR3aa: CASSVDEGAISAEAFF
d_gene: -; abundance: -; j_gene: TRBJ1-2; v_gene: TRBV12-2; CDR3nt: TGTGCAAGTCGCCCAAGACCCAAACGGGACGCTAACTATGGCTACACCTTC; CDR3aa: CASRPRPKRDANYGYTF
d_gene: -; abundance: -; j_gene: TRBJ1-2; v_gene: TRBV7-2; CDR3nt: TGTGCCAGCAGCAGGGACACCCATGGCTACACCTTC; CDR3aa: CASSRDTHGYTF
d_gene: -; abundance: -; j_gene: TRBJ1-2; v_gene: TRBV19; CDR3nt: TGTGCCAGTACCGACGACGGCAGGGGCCTTCCTAACTATGGCTACACCTTC; CDR3aa: CASTDDGRGLPNYGYTF